A single sample gave rise to the 28 T cell receptor beta chains below, sequenced in a study of T cell responses to AZD1222 COVID-19 vaccine. Some clones are missing from TCRdb's copy, which holds only in-frame ones; the method was immunoSEQ multiplex PCR. The table has 110,000 to 150,000 clones, roughly 88% seen once. The sequencing used peripheral blood, collected on day 0 of AZD1222 vaccination. The source is an adult in good health.

V gene TRBV7-9 combines with J gene TRBJ1-2, with a tentative D call TRBD1 (5 bases). Trimming stripped 1 base from V and 8 bases from J, with 8 bases between. Germline values: CDR1 SEHNR, CDR2 FQNEAQ (reference sequence). This CDR3 is 12 amino acids long. The CDR3 DNA reads TGTGCCAGCAGCTTAGGAGGGACCGGCTACACCTTC. It specifies CASSLGGTGYTF.

The V and J genes are TRBV6-5 and TRBJ1-6; D possibly corresponds to TRBD1 (6 bases). V was trimmed by 6 bases and J by 7 bases, leaving 16 bases between them. Per the germline V gene, CDR1 is MNHEY and CDR2 is SVGAGI. This CDR3 has 15 amino acids. CDR3 in amino acids: CASRVPGVSNSPLHF. The DNA for the CDR3 is TGTGCCAGCAGAGTCCCAGGGGTATCGAATTCACCCCTCCACTTT.

The chain uses TRBV2 and TRBJ1-2, with no clear D. V gave up 6 bases and J gave up 4 bases, with 12 bases separating them. Germline V CDR1 and CDR2: SNHLY, FYNNEI. CDR3 length equals 13 residues. CDR3 residues: CASRSPDFYGYTF. The CDR3 nucleotides read TGTGCCAGCAGGAGTCCGGATTTCTATGGCTACACCTTC.

The chain is built from TRBV6-5 and TRBJ1-1; D is unclear. The CDR3 covers 12 residues. CDR1 and CDR2 (germline): MNHEY, SVGAGI. The germline V and J ends were trimmed by 6 bases and 6 bases, with 11 bases remaining between them. The CDR3 region has the DNA TGTGCCAGCAGCTGGGATATCGCTGAAGCTTTCTTT. Its translation: CASSWDIAEAFF.

The rearrangement links TRBV19 to TRBJ1-3, with no clear D. Germline V gene data show CDR1 as LNHDA and CDR2 as SQIVND (reference sequence). This CDR3 spans 15 amino acids. V lost 3 bases and J 3 bases, leaving 12 bases between the germline ends. The CDR3 nucleotides read TGTGCCAGTAGTATGATCGGCGGCGGTGGAAACACCATATATTTT. As protein: CASSMIGGGGNTIYF.

V usage is TRBV19 and J usage is TRBJ1-1, with D uncertain. CDR3 length: 14 residues. Deletions cut 7 bases from V and 2 bases from J, with 14 bases between. The germline gives CDR1 LNHDA, CDR2 SQIVND (reference sequence). The CDR3 nucleotides are TGTGCCAGTACCTTTATATGGGGAAACACTGAAGCTTTCTTT. It translates to CASTFIWGNTEAFF.

The V gene is TRBV28, the J gene TRBJ1-4; tentative D call: TRBD1 (5 bases). CDR1 is MDHEN and CDR2 is SYDVKM in the germline V gene. CDR3 size: 12 residues. CDR3 loop: CDRQRSNEKLFF. CDR3 sequence (DNA): TGTGATAGACAGCGGTCGAATGAAAAACTGTTTTTT. Combining the CDR3 with reference TRBV28 and TRBJ1-4 gives the whole variable domain DVKVTQSSRYLVKRTGEKVFLECVQDMDHENMFWYRQDPGLGLRLIYFSYDVKMKEKGDIPEGYSVSREKKERFSLILESASTNQTSMYLCDRQRSNEKLFFGSGTQLSVL.

The CDR3 region has the DNA TGTGCCAGCAGGGGACTAGCGGGGGGTTCTGAGCAGTTCTTC. Protein product: CASRGLAGGSEQFF. This rearrangement joins TRBV27 to TRBJ2-1; 15 nucleotides align to TRBD2. From germline, CDR1 is MNHEY and CDR2 SMNVEV (reference sequence). The CDR3 spans 14 residues. Losses at the gene ends were 6 bases for V and 9 bases for J; bases not matched to a gene: 3.

This chain links TRBV4-1 with TRBJ2-7, with a tentative D call TRBD2 (6 bases). Germline V gives CDR1 MGHRA, CDR2 YSYEKL. The CDR3 has 13 residues. Trimming removed 3 bases at V and 1 base at J, with 7 bases between. The CDR3 is CASSHRESYEQYF. The CDR3 DNA reads as TGCGCCAGCAGCCATCGGGAGTCCTACGAGCAGTACTTC.

The rearrangement links TRBV28 to TRBJ2-7; D uncertain. Per germline, CDR1 MDHEN and CDR2 SYDVKM. The V and J ends lost 3 bases and 2 bases respectively, with 8 bases between them. The CDR3 extends over 13 amino acids. The CDR3 nucleotides are TGTGCCAGCAGTTTGGGCGACCCCTACGAGCAGTACTTC. Translation: CASSLGDPYEQYF.

The genes are TRBV3-1 (or the pseudogene TRBV3-2) and TRBJ2-3; no reliable D call. This CDR3 has 13 residues. CDR1 and CDR2 (germline): LGHDT, YNNKEL (reference sequence). The V end lost 0 bases, the J end lost 8 bases, and 9 bases lay between the germline ends. CDR3 coding DNA: TGTGCCAGCAGCCAAGATGGTCCAGCTACGCAGTATTTT. Translated: CASSQDGPATQYF.

This clone is a singleton in its sample. J is TRBJ2-3 and V is TRBV5-1; 12 positions agree with TRBD2. Germline values: CDR1 SGHRS, CDR2 YFSETQ. The CDR3 is 15 residues long. The V and J ends lost 4 bases and 4 bases, in that order; junction bases with no gene match: 4. The CDR3 spells CASSRLAGVADTQYF. The CDR3 nucleotides read TGCGCCAGCAGCCGACTAGCGGGAGTCGCAGATACGCAGTATTTT.

The rearrangement joins TRBV7-9 to TRBJ1-4, with unresolved D. With 1 base removed from V and 3 bases from J, the gap between germline ends came to 12 bases. CDR3 size: 16 residues. Germline V gene data show CDR1 as SEHNR and CDR2 as FQNEAQ (reference sequence). As DNA, the CDR3 is TGTGCCAGCAGCTTAGAGGAACCAGGCCCTAATGAAAAACTGTTTTTT. Protein: CASSLEEPGPNEKLFF.

This sequence joins TRBV28 and TRBJ1-1; tentatively, D is TRBD1 (5 bases). This CDR3 spans 16 amino acids. Germline values: CDR1 MDHEN, CDR2 SYDVKM. Trimming removed 7 bases at V and 1 base at J, with 19 bases between. The CDR3 DNA follows: TGTGCCAGCATTTATCCCTTCGGGGGAACGAACACTGAAGCTTTCTTT. Encoded protein: CASIYPFGGTNTEAFF.

The J gene is TRBJ1-1, the V gene TRBV2; 7 nucleotides match TRBD1. The germline CDR1 and CDR2 sequences are SNHLY and FYNNEI. Unmatched junction bases numbered 2, after V lost 6 bases and J lost 1 base. The CDR3 sequence is 13 residues long. CDR3 in amino acids: CASRGTANTEAFF. CDR3 sequence (DNA): TGTGCCAGCAGGGGGACAGCGAACACTGAAGCTTTCTTT. Complete variable domain (other parts from reference TRBV2 and TRBJ1-1): EPEVTQTPSHQVTQMGQEVILRCVPISNHLYFYWYRQILGQKVEFLVSFYNNEISEKSEIFDDQFSVERPDGSNFTLKIRSTKLEDSAMYFCASRGTANTEAFFGQGTRLTVV.

The chain links TRBV7-8 to TRBJ1-1; tentatively, D is TRBD1 (6 bases). Looked up from germline, CDR1 is SGHVS and CDR2 is FQNEAQ. Deletions cut 8 bases from V and 1 base from J, with 14 bases between. This CDR3 region has 14 residues. In DNA form, the CDR3 reads TGTGCCAGCCACAGGGAGGGACCGAACACTGAAGCTTTCTTT. Residues: CASHREGPNTEAFF.

This chain links TRBV3-1 (or the pseudogene TRBV3-2) with TRBJ2-1; D call uncertain. V lost 2 bases and J 0 bases, leaving 11 bases between the germline ends. Germline CDR1 reads LGHDT; CDR2 reads YNNKEL (reference sequence). CDR3 size: 16 residues. The CDR3 reads CASSQPTLSSYNEQFF. Here the CDR3 DNA reads TGTGCCAGCAGCCAACCGACACTCAGCTCCTACAATGAGCAGTTCTTC.

The DNA for the CDR3 is TGTGCCAGCAGTCTCTCACTCACAGATACGCAGTATTTT. It specifies CASSLSLTDTQYF. V and J are TRBV27 and TRBJ2-3; D unresolved. The germline gives CDR1 MNHEY, CDR2 SMNVEV (reference sequence). This CDR3 has 13 amino acids. The V gene lost 5 bases and the J gene lost 2 bases, with 8 bases spanning the gap.

V is TRBV3-1 (or the pseudogene TRBV3-2) and J is TRBJ2-7; D possibly corresponds to TRBD2 (7 bases). The CDR3 has 14 residues. CDR1 is LGHDT and CDR2 is YNNKEL in the germline V gene (reference sequence). V was clipped by 6 bases and J by 9 bases, with 21 bases between them. The CDR3: CASRAGLRDTRQYF. CDR3 nucleotide sequence: TGTGCCAGCAGAGCGGGGCTTCGGGACACTAGGCAGTACTTC.

This chain connects TRBV3-1 (or the pseudogene TRBV3-2) to TRBJ1-2; 8 bases match TRBD1. Germline CDR1 reads LGHDT; CDR2 reads YNNKEL (reference sequence). The CDR3 extends over 17 amino acids. Trimming removed 0 bases from V and 4 bases from J; junction bases left unmatched: 10. The CDR3 is CASSQDRGTGSSYGYTF. DNA of the CDR3: TGTGCCAGCAGCCAAGATAGGGGGACAGGTTCGTCCTATGGCTACACCTTC.

The J gene is TRBJ1-2, the V gene TRBV14; D is unresolved. V was pared by 0 bases and J by 5 bases, with 10 bases between. The CDR3 totals 14 residues. Per germline, CDR1 SGHDN and CDR2 FVKESK. The CDR3 sequence: CASSQDLRIYGYTF. The CDR3 DNA is TGTGCCAGCAGCCAAGACCTCCGGATTTATGGCTACACCTTC.

The table lists this clone with a count of one. The V gene is TRBV5-1, the J gene TRBJ2-5; D perhaps matches TRBD1 (6 bases). CDR3 length equals 16 residues. Germline loops: CDR1 SGHRS, CDR2 YFSETQ. Trimming cost V 0 bases and J 3 bases, with 15 bases left between them. The CDR3, as DNA: TGCGCCAGCAGCTTGGTAGGACAGCCCCCCGAAGAGACCCAGTACTTC. It encodes CASSLVGQPPEETQYF.

The chain uses TRBV19 and TRBJ1-6; unclear D gene. Trimming removed 6 bases from V and 2 bases from J, with 8 bases in between. The CDR3 is made up of 14 amino acids. From germline, CDR1 is LNHDA and CDR2 SQIVND (reference sequence). The CDR3 protein is CASSGSPYNSPLHF. In nucleotides, the CDR3 is TGTGCCAGTAGCGGGAGCCCCTATAATTCACCCCTCCACTTT.

This clone came up once. The CDR3 nucleotides are TGTGCCAGCAGCAGCCAGGGACAGGGGACCTACGAGCAGTACTTC. This gives the protein CASSSQGQGTYEQYF. The chain has TRBV4-2 and TRBJ2-7; 10 bases are shared with TRBD1. CDR1 is LGHNA, CDR2 YNFKEQ, per germline. The CDR3 is made up of 15 amino acids. The junction had 6 bases not matched to a gene; V was cut back by 5 bases and J by 2 bases.

The table lists this clone with a few counts. The chain combines TRBV3-1 (or the pseudogene TRBV3-2) with TRBJ2-5; 7 nucleotides match TRBD2. There are 16 residues in the CDR3. J lost 2 bases, V lost 1 base, and 7 bases had no gene match. Germline V gene sequence: CDR1 LGHDT, CDR2 YNNKEL (reference sequence). CDR3 bases: TGTGCCAGCAGCCAAGGTACTACTAGCGTACAAGAGACCCAGTACTTC. Its translation is CASSQGTTSVQETQYF.

This sequence joins TRBV5-1 and TRBJ2-1; 8 nucleotides agree with TRBD2. Germline CDR1 reads SGHRS; CDR2 reads YFSETQ. V was pared by 3 bases and J by 3 bases, with 5 bases of the junction left unmatched. This CDR3 comprises 15 residues. As DNA, the CDR3 is TGCGCCAGCAGCTGGAGCGGGAGAGGCTACAATGAGCAGTTCTTC. The encoded protein is CASSWSGRGYNEQFF.

The V gene is TRBV11-2, the J gene TRBJ2-5, with unresolved D. CDR3 size: 13 residues. V gave up 7 bases and J gave up 4 bases, with 13 bases separating them. The V gene's germline CDR1 is SGHAT and CDR2 FQNNGV. CDR3 amino acids: CASTPSWGETQYF. DNA of the CDR3: TGTGCCAGCACGCCAAGCTGGGGAGAGACCCAGTACTTC.

This clone appeared once. The chain is built from TRBV28 and TRBJ1-1; D might be TRBD1 (5 bases). CDR3 length: 13 amino acids. The V end lost 10 bases, the J end lost 3 bases, and 15 bases lay between the germline ends. Germline V lookup: CDR1 MDHEN, CDR2 SYDVKM. CDR3 DNA: TGTGCCACCTGGGGGGTTCCTTACACTGAAGCTTTCTTT. Encoded protein: CATWGVPYTEAFF.